These 9 T cell receptor beta chains were all obtained from the same sample, sequenced in a study of patients and donors after allogeneic stem cell transplantation. TCRdb reprocessed the RT-PCR reads with MiXCR, giving one entry per CDR3 protein. The sample holds about 960,000 distinct CDR3 sequences; about a sixth are singletons and the top ten take 5% to 7.5%. The sample taken for sequencing was blood, either unsorted or a sorted T cell fraction (not recorded which). The origin of the receptors is a human donor who was either an allogeneic HSCT recipient or a stem cell or donor lymphocyte infusion donor (not recorded which). It is not recorded whose cells these are; they may come from a transplant donor.

V is TRBV7-3 and J is TRBJ2-1; 13 bases fit TRBD2. CDR1 is SGHTA and CDR2 is FQGTGA in the germline V gene. The CDR3 is made up of 16 amino acids. V lost 1 base and J lost 5; bases outside the gene matches: 2. The CDR3 DNA is TGTGCCAGCAGCTTAATGGGACTAGCGGGGCACAATGAGCAGTTCTTC. It is translated as CASSLMGLAGHNEQFF.

This clonotype was picked up many times. This chain joins TRBV12-3 or TRBV12-4 and TRBJ1-2; D not certain. With 2 bases removed from V and 8 bases from J, the gap between germline ends came to 6 bases. This CDR3 comprises 11 residues. The CDR3 DNA follows: TGTGCCAGCAGTTTAACGTTCGGCTACACCTTC. Translating gives CASSLTFGYTF.

The gene calls are TRBV6-5 and TRBJ1-5, with unresolved D. CDR3 length equals 14 residues. Germline CDR1 MNHEY, CDR2 SVGAGI. Trimming shortened V by 0 bases and J by 3 bases, and 6 bases separated the two germline ends. The CDR3 is CASSYSSVNQPQHF. The CDR3 coding sequence is TGTGCCAGCAGTTACTCGTCAGTCAATCAGCCCCAGCATTTT.

This clonotype was detected only once. The chain recombines TRBV7-8 with TRBJ2-7; 8 bases agree with TRBD2. The germline gives CDR1 SGHVS, CDR2 FQNEAQ. V lost 5 bases, J lost 7 bases, and 10 bases stayed unmatched. The CDR3 spans 14 residues. This chain's CDR3 is CASSNKAGAGEQYF. In DNA, the CDR3 is TGTGCCAGCAGCAACAAAGCGGGGGCCGGGGAGCAGTACTTC.

This clonotype was observed a handful of times. The chain uses TRBV9 and TRBJ2-7, with 7 bases fitting TRBD2. V lost 0 bases and J lost 3; bases outside the gene matches: 6. Looked up from germline, CDR1 is SGDLS and CDR2 is YYNGEE. The CDR3 is 15 amino acids. As DNA, the CDR3 is TGTGCCAGCAGCGTAGGGGCTAGCGGAGGCTACGAGCAGTACTTC. It is translated as CASSVGASGGYEQYF. Combining the CDR3 with reference TRBV9 and TRBJ2-7 gives the whole variable domain DSGVTQTPKHLITATGQRVTLRCSPRSGDLSVYWYQQSLDQGLQFLIQYYNGEERAKGNILERFSAQQFPDLHSELNLSSLELGDSALYFCASSVGASGGYEQYFGPGTRLTVT.

This clonotype was observed at least ten times. The V gene is TRBV3-1, the J gene TRBJ2-7; D gene uncertain. V lost 6 bases and J lost 1, with 7 bases in between. The CDR3 runs 12 residues. Germline V gives CDR1 LGHDT, CDR2 YNNKEL (reference sequence). The CDR3 DNA reads as TGTGCCAGCAGGGACGGATCCTACGAGCAGTACTTC. It yields the protein CASRDGSYEQYF.

J is TRBJ2-5 and V is TRBV29-1, with 10 nucleotides matching TRBD2. Germline V gives CDR1 SQVTM, CDR2 ANQGSEA. The CDR3 spans 14 residues. J gave up 1 base and V 2 bases, and 1 base lay outside the gene matches. CDR3 in amino acids: CSVETSGTQETQYF. The DNA for the CDR3 is TGCAGCGTTGAAACTAGCGGGACCCAAGAGACCCAGTACTTC.

The chain uses TRBV11-2 and TRBJ1-1, with D unclear. Per germline, CDR1 SGHAT and CDR2 FQNNGV. The CDR3 length is 12 residues. V lost 5 bases, J lost 4 bases, and 8 bases lay in between. The CDR3 sequence: CASSRITTEAFF. As DNA, the CDR3 is TGTGCCAGCAGCCGCATTACCACTGAAGCTTTCTTT.

The J gene is TRBJ1-1, the V gene TRBV4-1; D uncertain. The V and J ends lost 0 bases and 8 bases respectively, with 10 bases between them. The CDR3 is 13 residues long. Germline CDR1 MGHRA, CDR2 YSYEKL. The CDR3 DNA reads as TGCGCCAGCAGCCAAGATAATAGGGTCGAAGCTTTCTTT. This gives the protein CASSQDNRVEAFF.